This T cell receptor (beta chain) originates from a study of T-cell reconstitution after alpha-beta-depleted transplantation in children (dated by TCRdb to the mid-2010s). For the wider study: Using TCR repertoire profiling, the study followed T-cell immune reconstitution in a quantitative way in children after TCRalphabeta/CD19-depleted allogeneic hematopoietic cell transplantation.

The CDR3, from cysteine to phenylalanine, totals 12 residues. The only DNA kept is the CDR3, 36 bases in frame from the first base. V was cut back by 6 bases and J by 4 bases, leaving a gap of 13 bases between them. CDR1 SQVTM and CDR2 ANQGSEA are derived from the germline V gene. This clonotype has a handful of counts. Its antigen is unknown. One base away there is no much larger clone; base qualities are not given. On the study overall, not on this receptor specifically: Over the following months the frequencies of hyperexpanded clones went down, and after one year T-cell counts and TCRbeta diversity were mostly credited to newly produced T cells. The apparently early alphabetaT-cell count recovery about two months after transplant was reportedly dependent on only several hundred rapidly expanded clones derived from non-depleted graft cells. In some patients, the high TCRbeta diversity seen at day 60 was put down to recipient T cells and intrathymic progenitors that had survived conditioning.

The receptor library was made with PCR. TCRdb names Illumina HiSeq 2500 as the instrument used. TCR libraries were prepared with molecular barcoding, using unique molecular identifiers to normalize TCRbeta repertoire quantification. Clones were called with MiXCR by TCRdb after fastp trimmed the public reads at Q25, and only in-frame beta chains were retained. Identical CDR3 proteins give one entry, which carries the most common genes and DNA. In this sample the table shows about 640,000 distinct CDR3 sequences, under 15% of which occur a single time. About 2.2% of the sample lies in the top ten. The treatment or condition label here, explained by the study, means: allogeneic hematopoietic cell transplantation with graft depleted of TCRalphabeta T cells and CD19 B cells. TCRalphabeta/CD19-depleted allogeneic hematopoietic cell grafts were given to the transplant recipients, all of whom were children.

This sample comprised PBMCs, mostly from graft donor cells, obtained 360 days after TCRalphabeta/CD19-depleted stem cell transplant. The chain employs TRBV29-1 and TRBJ2-7; the best D guess is TRBD1, with 6 bases matching. This clonotype originated in a male patient between 5 and 17 years old who had a stem cell transplant for acute myeloid leukemia, so the T cells may come from the graft donor. At the DNA level, the sequence is TGCAGCGTGACTCAGGGGATTTACGAGCAGTACTTC. It translates as CSVTQGIYEQYF.